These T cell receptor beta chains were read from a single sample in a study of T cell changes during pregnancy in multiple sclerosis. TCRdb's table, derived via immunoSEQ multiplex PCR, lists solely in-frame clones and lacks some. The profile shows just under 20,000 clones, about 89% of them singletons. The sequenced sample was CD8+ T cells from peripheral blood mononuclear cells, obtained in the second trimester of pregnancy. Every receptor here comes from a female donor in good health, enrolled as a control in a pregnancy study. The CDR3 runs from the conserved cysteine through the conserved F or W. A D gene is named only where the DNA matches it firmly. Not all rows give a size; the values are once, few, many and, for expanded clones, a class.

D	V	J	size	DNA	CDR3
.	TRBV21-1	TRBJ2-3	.	TGTGCCAGCAGCAAAGTGGGTCCCACTAGCGGGGCAACAGATACGCAGTATTTT	CASSKVGPTSGATDTQYF
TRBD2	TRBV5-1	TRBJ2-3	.	TGCGCCAGCAGCTGGGGACTAGCGGTATACACAGATACGCAGTATTTT	CASSWGLAVYTDTQYF
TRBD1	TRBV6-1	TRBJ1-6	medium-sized	TGTGCCAGCAGTGAAGGGAGTGGGACAGGGTCCTCACCCCTCCACTTT	CASSEGSGTGSSPLHF
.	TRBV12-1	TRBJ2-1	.	TGTGCCAGCAGCTTTGCGAGACTAGCGGGAGCCAATGAGCAGTTCTTC	CASSFARLAGANEQFF
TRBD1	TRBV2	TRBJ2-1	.	TGTGCCACCGCACAGGGGTCGGGCTACAATGAGCAGTTCTTC	CATAQGSGYNEQFF
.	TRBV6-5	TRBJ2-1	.	TGTGCCAGCACCGATTCGGGGATCAATGAGCAGTTCTTC	CASTDSGINEQFF
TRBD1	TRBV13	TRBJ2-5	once	TGTGCCAGCAGTCCCTCGACAGGGGGTATCCAAGAGACCCAGTACTTC	CASSPSTGGIQETQYF
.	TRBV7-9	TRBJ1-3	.	TGTGCCAGCAGCCGTACTAGAACTACTGGAAACACCATATATTTT	CASSRTRTTGNTIYF
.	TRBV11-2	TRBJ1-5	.	TGTGCCAGCAGCCCCCCGAGGGAGCCCCAGCATTTT	CASSPPREPQHF
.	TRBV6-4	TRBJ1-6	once	TGTGCCAGCAGTGAGGGCAGGGAGGGATCACCCCTCCACTTT	CASSEGREGSPLHF
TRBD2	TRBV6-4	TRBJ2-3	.	TGTGCCAACCCGACTAGCCCGATGATAACAGATACGCAGTATTTT	CANPTSPMITDTQYF
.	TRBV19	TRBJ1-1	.	TGTGCCAGTAGTATATGGGGGGAGGCTGAAGCTTTCTTT	CASSIWGEAEAFF
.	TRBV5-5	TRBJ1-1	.	TGTGCCAGCAGCTTCCCGGGTCCGAACACTGAAGCTTTCTTT	CASSFPGPNTEAFF
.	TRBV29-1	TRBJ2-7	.	TGCAGCGTTTTCCAGGAGGGCTACGAGCAGTACTTC	CSVFQEGYEQYF
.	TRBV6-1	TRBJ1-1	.	TGTGCCAGCAGTGAATCATATCGTCCCAGGGTGGACACTGAAGCTTTCTTT	CASSESYRPRVDTEAFF
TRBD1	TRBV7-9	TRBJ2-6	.	TGTGCCAGCAGCTCTTGGACAGGTCCTCACTCTGGGGCCAACGTCCTGACTTTC	CASSSWTGPHSGANVLTF
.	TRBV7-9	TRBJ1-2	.	TGTGCCACCCAACGTAGGACAGATCTGGGTATAGCTAACTATGGCTACACCTTC	CATQRRTDLGIANYGYTF
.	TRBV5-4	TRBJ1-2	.	TGTGCCAGCACCGGCGGTTACAGGGATGGCTACACCTTC	CASTGGYRDGYTF
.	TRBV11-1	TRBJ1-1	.	TGTGCCAGCAGCCTGGCGGCAGACCACACTGAAGCTTTCTTT	CASSLAADHTEAFF
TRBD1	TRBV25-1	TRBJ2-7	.	TGTGCCAGCAGTCCGGGACAGGCCTCCTACGAGCAGTACTTC	CASSPGQASYEQYF
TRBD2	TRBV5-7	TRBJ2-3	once	TGTGCCAGCAGCCAGTACCGCAGCGGGGGGGCTCGCACAGATACGCAGTATTTT	CASSQYRSGGARTDTQYF
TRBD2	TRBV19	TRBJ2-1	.	TGTGCCAGTAGTATCGTTGGGACTAGTAGTCATGAGCAGTTCTTC	CASSIVGTSSHEQFF
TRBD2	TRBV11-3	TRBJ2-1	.	TGTGCCAGCACGAGCGGGAGCTCCTACAATGAGCAGTTCTTC	CASTSGSSYNEQFF
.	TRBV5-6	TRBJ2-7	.	TGTGCCAGCAGCTCAGACAGCTCCTACGAGCAGTACTTC	CASSSDSSYEQYF
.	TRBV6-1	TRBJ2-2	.	TGTGCCAGCACCAAGAACACCGGGGAGCTGTTTTTT	CASTKNTGELFF
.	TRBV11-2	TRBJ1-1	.	TGTGCCAGCAGCTTATATTCTGAAGCTTTCTTT	CASSLYSEAFF
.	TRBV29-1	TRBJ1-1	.	TGCAGCGGATCAGCAGGGGAGGGCACTGAAGCTTTCTTT	CSGSAGEGTEAFF
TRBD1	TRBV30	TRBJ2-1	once	TGTGCCTGGGACAGGGGGGGGCCTACGAATGAGCAGTTCTTC	CAWDRGGPTNEQFF
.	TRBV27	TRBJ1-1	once	TGTGCCAGCAGTTTACGGGGTGGGAACACTGAAGCTTTCTTT	CASSLRGGNTEAFF
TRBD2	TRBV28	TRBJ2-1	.	TGTGCCAGCACTTATGGCGGGAGTGGCAATGAGCAGTTCTTC	CASTYGGSGNEQFF
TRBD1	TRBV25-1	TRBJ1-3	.	TGTGCCAGCAGTGAGGGGACAGGTTTCTCTGGAAACACCATATATTTT	CASSEGTGFSGNTIYF
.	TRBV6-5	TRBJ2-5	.	TGTGCCAGCAGGTTAGGGGGAAAAGAGACCCAGTACTTC	CASRLGGKETQYF
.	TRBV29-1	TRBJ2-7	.	TGCAGCGTTGTTTTACTAGAGAGCTCCTACGAGCAGTACTTC	CSVVLLESSYEQYF
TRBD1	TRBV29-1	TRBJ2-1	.	TGCAGCGTCCCCCGGACAGGCTACAATGAGCAGTTCTTC	CSVPRTGYNEQFF
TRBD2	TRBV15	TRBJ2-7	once	TGTGCCACCAGCAGAGAAACATATAGCGGGACCCACTACGAGCAGTACTTC	CATSRETYSGTHYEQYF
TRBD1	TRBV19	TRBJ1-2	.	TGTGCCAGTACCCCGTACGCGGGACAGGGGTTTTATGGCTACACCTTC	CASTPYAGQGFYGYTF
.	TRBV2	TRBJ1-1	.	TGTGCCAGCATCACAACGGGTGAAGCTTTCTTT	CASITTGEAFF
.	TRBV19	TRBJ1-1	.	TGTGCCAGTAGTCTGCAAGACAAGAACACTGAAGCTTTCTTT	CASSLQDKNTEAFF
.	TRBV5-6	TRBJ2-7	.	TGTGCCAGCAGTCCCGGAGGGAATTTAGCCTACGAGCAGTACTTC	CASSPGGNLAYEQYF
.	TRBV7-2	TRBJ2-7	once	TGTGCCAGCAGCTTAGGTCCCCTCGAGCAGTACTTC	CASSLGPLEQYF
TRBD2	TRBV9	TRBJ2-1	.	TGTGCCAGCAGCGGGACTAGCGGAGACTCCCCCCTCTTC	CASSGTSGDSPLF
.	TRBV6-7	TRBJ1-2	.	TGTGCCAGCAGTTACCCGTCTAAGCGGGGCGATTCTGGCTACACCTTC	CASSYPSKRGDSGYTF
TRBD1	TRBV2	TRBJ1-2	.	TGTGCCAACGTACAGGGGGCTAACTATGGCTACACCTTC	CANVQGANYGYTF